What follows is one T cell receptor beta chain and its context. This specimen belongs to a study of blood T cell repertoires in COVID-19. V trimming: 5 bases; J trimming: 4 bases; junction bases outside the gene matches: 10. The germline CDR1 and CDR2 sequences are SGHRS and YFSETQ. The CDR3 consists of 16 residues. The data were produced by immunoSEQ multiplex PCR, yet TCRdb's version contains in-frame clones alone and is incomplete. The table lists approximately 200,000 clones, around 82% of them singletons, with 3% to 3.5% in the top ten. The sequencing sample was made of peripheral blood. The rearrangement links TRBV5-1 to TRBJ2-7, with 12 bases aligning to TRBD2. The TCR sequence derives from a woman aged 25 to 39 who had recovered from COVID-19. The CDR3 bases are TGCGCCAGCAGGTCTTCTAGCGGGAGGGCCTTTTACGAGCAGTACTTC. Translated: CASRSSSGRAFYEQYF.